This TCR beta chain was identified during a study of CD8+ T cells in alopecia areata. Study conclusions and caveats: For lesional scalp, especially alopecia totalis/universalis, clonality was higher than in normal scalp. Because of a solitary nonresponder, the connection of baseline CD8+ expansion to response stays uncertain.

Documented treatment: oral pan-JAK inhibitor, 5-10 mg twice daily. The CDR3 loop spans 15 amino acids. Germline values: CDR1 SNHLY, CDR2 FYNNEI. V dropped 3 bases and J dropped 7; count of bases not matched to a gene: 11. This clone was observed a few times. Its antigen is currently unknown. It was cDNA, reverse transcribed from extracted RNA, that served as the sequencing template. Repertoires were generated with immunoSEQ multiplex PCR, while TCRdb's copy carries only in-frame clones and drops some. The sample holds about 210,000 clones; 43% are singletons and the top ten take around 2.5%. Sequences were derived from CD4+ T cells sorted from blood, sampled around week 36, from a patient treated with tofacitinib. The chain combines TRBV2 with TRBJ2-5; 7 nucleotides match TRBD1. The clonotype comes from a human donor with alopecia areata. The CDR3 here is CASSERSGGIVTQYF. The DNA of the CDR3 is TGTGCCAGCAGTGAGAGGTCAGGGGGAATTGTGACCCAGTACTTC.